These T cell receptor beta chains were read from a single sample in a study of blood T cells in healthy people across ages. Using its own MiXCR run on the 5' RACE reads, TCRdb lists one record per CDR3 protein. The data contain 550,000 to 600,000 distinct CDR3 sequences, 25% to 30% of them singletons. The specimen was blood. The receptors were sampled from a woman in her seventies in good health. The CDR3 runs from the conserved cysteine through the conserved F or W. D genes are given only for firm matches. Only part of the rows carry a size: once, few, many, or a class if the clone is expanded.

d_call j_call v_call clone_size cdr3_nt cdr3_aa
TRBD1 TRBJ2-7 TRBV4-1 . TGCGCCAGCAGCCAAGCCCAGGGACAGGGTTACGAGCAGTACTTC CASSQAQGQGYEQYF
. TRBJ2-5 TRBV5-8 . TGTGCCAGTAGGCAACGGCTACAAGAGACCCAGTACTTC CASRQRLQETQYF
TRBD1 TRBJ2-1 TRBV5-1 . TGCGCCAGCAGCTTGTGGGGACAGGGCCCCAATGAGCAGTTCTTC CASSLWGQGPNEQFF
. TRBJ2-5 TRBV5-6 few TGTGCCAGCAGCTTGGAGGGGGAGATTCACCAAGAGACCCAGTACTTC CASSLEGEIHQETQYF
. TRBJ2-5 TRBV6-6 few TGTGCCACAACCCCGGGAACAGAGACCCAGTACTTC CATTPGTETQYF
. TRBJ2-1 TRBV6-1 . TGTGCCAGCAGTGAATGGGTCAACAATGAGCAGTTCTTC CASSEWVNNEQFF
. TRBJ1-2 TRBV10-3 . TGTGCCATCAGTGAGTCTGGTGAGGTCCTCTATGGCTACACCTTC CAISESGEVLYGYTF
. TRBJ2-7 TRBV12-3/TRBV12-4 . TGTGCCAGCAGTTTCATCCCCGGGATAGCCAGGGTTACGGAGCAGTACTTC CASSFIPGIARVTEQYF
TRBD1 TRBJ1-4 TRBV12-3/TRBV12-4 . TGTGCCAGCAGTCAATCCGGGACAGCTAATGAAAAACTGTTTTTT CASSQSGTANEKLFF
. TRBJ1-5 TRBV27 . TGTGCCAGCAGTTTGTTGACGGGGCGCAATCAGCCCCAGCATTTT CASSLLTGRNQPQHF
. TRBJ2-5 TRBV20-1 few TGCAGTGCTATTACAGGGATACCCCCTTTATCTCAGTACTTC CSAITGIPPLSQYF
TRBD2 TRBJ2-1 TRBV2 few TGTGCCAGCAGTGAAAAGCGGGGGGGAGACCGGGGTGAGCAGTTCTTC CASSEKRGGDRGEQFF
. TRBJ1-5 TRBV6-1 . TGTGCCAGCAGTGATCCGTATCAGCCCCAGCATTTT CASSDPYQPQHF
. TRBJ2-1 TRBV5-1 . TGCGCCAGCAGCTTGGTCCCGGGGGACCTTATCAATGAGCAGTTCTTC CASSLVPGDLINEQFF
. TRBJ2-7 TRBV20-1 . TGCAGTGCTAGAGATCCATACAGTGAGCAGTACTTC CSARDPYSEQYF
TRBD1 TRBJ2-2 TRBV13 . TGTGCCAGCAGCTCGGGACAGGGCGGCACCGGGGAGCTGTTTTTT CASSSGQGGTGELFF
. TRBJ2-3 TRBV6-6 few TGTGCCAGCCGCCTAGACACAGATACGCAGTATTTT CASRLDTDTQYF
TRBD2 TRBJ2-1 TRBV7-8 few TGTGCCAGCAGCTTAGTCGAGGGACTAGCGGGTGCCAGGGGTCGAAATGAGCAGTTCTTC CASSLVEGLAGARGRNEQFF
TRBD2 TRBJ2-7 TRBV4-2 few TGTGCCAGCAGCCAAGCCCGGACTAGATCCTACGAGCAGTACTTC CASSQARTRSYEQYF
TRBD2 TRBJ2-3 TRBV20-1 . TGCAGTGCTAGTTTTCCTAGCGGGTCTACTAGCACAGATACGCAGTATTTT CSASFPSGSTSTDTQYF